This T cell receptor beta chain was sequenced for a study of cytomegalovirus exposure and HLA in healthy donors. Findings of the study overall: In a later analysis, TCR beta V- and J-gene trimming showed a link to a missense DCLRE1C variant.

Worth noting for this clone: Its specificity is not known.

A multiplex PCR was run with 60 Vbeta primers and 13 Jbeta primers. Sequencing used immunoSEQ multiplex PCR; TCRdb keeps in-frame clones, though not all of them. The sample has tens of thousands of clones, 78% seen once. The CDR3 extends over 16 amino acids. Trimming at V came to 5 bases and at J to 5 bases, leaving 10 bases not matched to a gene. The V gene's germline CDR1 is MRHNA and CDR2 SNTAGT. The specimen sequenced was PBMCs. The chain joins TRBV6-4 to TRBJ2-2, with TRBD2 identical over 8 bases. This clonotype originated in a woman aged 40 to 50 in good health and CMV-seropositive. For the CDR3, the DNA is TGTGCCAGCAGTATCGGACTAGCCTTGGGGACCGGGGAGCTGTTTTTT. As protein: CASSIGLALGTGELFF.